These 24 T cell receptor beta chains came from one sample sequenced in a study of T cell repertoires in cytomegalovirus infection. TCRdb re-called the reads through MiXCR, storing one row per CDR3 protein. This repertoire shows roughly 190,000 distinct CDR3 sequences, 7.5% to 10% found once; its top ten account for approximately 4.3%. The sequenced sample consisted of PBMCs. All receptors derive from a human donor in good health (CMV status not recorded). Some clones in this sample may be carry-over from other donors' samples.

This chain connects TRBV20-1 to TRBJ1-6; D unresolved. The CDR3 has 11 residues. The germline V gene has CDR1 DFQATT and CDR2 SNEGSKA (reference sequence). V was pared by 4 bases and J by 10 bases, with 8 bases between. The CDR3 here is CSATVRSPLHF. The CDR3 coding sequence is TGCAGTGCTACTGTGCGCTCACCCCTCCACTTT.

This clonotype was recorded a few times. The rearrangement uses TRBV29-1 and TRBJ1-6; D gene uncertain. The CDR3 runs to 13 residues. With 4 bases removed from V and 10 bases from J, the gap between germline ends came to 14 bases. Germline assignment: CDR1 SQVTM and CDR2 ANQGSEA. The CDR3 region has the DNA TGCAGCGTTGCATCCGGGAGAGGGTCACCCCTCCACTTT. This gives the protein CSVASGRGSPLHF.

This clonotype was recorded many times. J is TRBJ1-1 and V is TRBV28; D remains unclear. Trimming removed 2 bases from V and 4 bases from J, with 14 bases in between. Germline V gene lookup returns CDR1 MDHEN and CDR2 SYDVKM. The CDR3 extends over 15 amino acids. The CDR3 nucleotides read TGTGCCAGCAGTTTAGCAGGAGCAGCGGGCACTGAAGCTTTCTTT. The encoded protein is CASSLAGAAGTEAFF.

This clonotype was observed at least ten times. V usage is TRBV2 and J usage is TRBJ1-5, with TRBD1 matching 9 bases. V was clipped by 5 bases and J by 6 bases; unmatched bases: 11. Germline lookup yields CDR1 SNHLY and CDR2 FYNNEI. The CDR3 sequence is 16 residues long. The DNA for the CDR3 is TGTGCCAGCAGTCCTACAGGGACAGGGCGTACTCAGCCCCAGCATTTT. Protein: CASSPTGTGRTQPQHF.

The sample holds many counts of this clonotype. The CDR3 coding sequence is TGCGCCAGCAGCCAAAACTTTCGGCGGGGCCAAGAGACCCAGTACTTC. As protein: CASSQNFRRGQETQYF. The chain is built from TRBV4-3 and TRBJ2-5; tentative D call: TRBD2 (6 bases). This CDR3 has 16 amino acids. With 2 bases removed from V and 1 base from J, the gap between germline ends came to 14 bases. The germline V gene encodes CDR1 LGHNA and CDR2 YSLEER.

This clonotype was detected a few times. The chain links TRBV20-1 to TRBJ2-1; D not resolved. Trimming shortened V by 1 base and J by 3 bases, and 7 bases separated the two germline ends. CDR3 length equals 13 residues. The germline V gene encodes CDR1 DFQATT and CDR2 SNEGSKA (reference sequence). CDR3 sequence: CSARALDYNEQFF. CDR3 sequence (DNA): TGCAGTGCTAGAGCCCTCGACTACAATGAGCAGTTCTTC.

This clonotype was seen at least ten times. The rearrangement joins TRBV7-2 to TRBJ2-1; D is ambiguous. V lost 4 bases to trimming and J lost 0 bases, with 7 bases between them. This CDR3 region has 14 residues. The germline CDR1 and CDR2 sequences are SGHTA and FQGNSA. CDR3 sequence: CASSSISSYNEQFF. CDR3 in DNA: TGTGCCAGCAGCTCCATTAGCTCCTACAATGAGCAGTTCTTC.

Within the sample, this clonotype is medium-sized (0.01 to 0.1%). This chain connects TRBV7-8 to TRBJ1-3; 7 bases are shared with TRBD1. V shed 0 bases and J 3 bases; nucleotides not matched to a gene: 5. Germline V gene data show CDR1 as SGHVS and CDR2 as FQNEAQ. The CDR3 is 16 amino acids. The CDR3 bases are TGTGCCAGCAGCTTAGCGAACAGGGGTCTTGGAAACACCATATATTTT. Translated, it gives CASSLANRGLGNTIYF.

This clonotype was recorded at least ten times. The chain carries TRBV7-2 and TRBJ2-3, with 11 bases matching TRBD2. The CDR3 has 14 residues. The V segment lost 4 bases and the J segment 6 bases; nucleotides outside the gene matches: 3. Per germline, CDR1 SGHTA and CDR2 FQGNSA. CDR3 loop: CASSSRLAGDTQYF. DNA for the CDR3: TGTGCCAGCAGCTCCCGACTAGCGGGGGATACGCAGTATTTT.

This chain connects TRBV5-1 to TRBJ2-7, with D possibly being TRBD1 (6 bases). The CDR3 covers 14 residues. The germline V and J ends were trimmed by 4 bases and 2 bases, with 13 bases remaining between them. CDR1 is SGHRS and CDR2 is YFSETQ in the germline V gene. CDR3 loop: CASSLGQRAYEQYF. In DNA form, the CDR3 reads TGCGCCAGCAGCCTCGGACAGAGAGCCTACGAGCAGTACTTC.

This clonotype was seen a few times. V is TRBV6-2 or TRBV6-3 and J is TRBJ1-5; maybe TRBD1 (6 bases). V lost 7 bases and J 7 bases, leaving 20 bases between the germline ends. The CDR3 has 15 amino acids. Germline V gene sequence: CDR1 MNHEY, CDR2 SVGEGT. The CDR3: CASKGAGADGQPQHF. The CDR3 DNA reads TGTGCCAGCAAGGGCGCAGGGGCTGATGGGCAGCCCCAGCATTTT.

This clonotype was picked up a small number of times. The junction and the germline gene differ at one end; a read error may be behind it. The chain couples TRBV2 to TRBJ2-3; D is undetermined. The CDR3 extends over 11 amino acids. Germline CDR1 and CDR2: SNHLY and FYNNEI. This CDR3 reads CAAALTDTQYF. The CDR3 region has the DNA TGCGCCGCTGCTCTCACAGATACGCAGTATTTT.

The V call is TRBV29-1, the J call TRBJ1-2, with TRBD1 matching over 9 bases. Per germline, CDR1 SQVTM and CDR2 ANQGSEA. Germline trimming cut 7 bases from V and 2 bases from J; bases unmatched to any gene: 2. This CDR3 region has 12 residues. CDR3 nucleotides: TGCAGCGGTGGGACAGGGAACTATGGCTACACCTTC. It is translated as CSGGTGNYGYTF.

This clonotype came up many times. V gene TRBV7-3 combines with J gene TRBJ2-2, with D perhaps TRBD1 or TRBD2 (5 bases each). The germline gives CDR1 SGHTA, CDR2 FQGTGA. V was shortened by 4 bases and J by 5 bases, with 14 bases between the two germline ends. The CDR3 has 15 amino acids. The CDR3 spells CASSSIGDATGELFF. DNA of the CDR3: TGTGCCAGCAGCTCCATTGGGGACGCTACCGGGGAGCTGTTTTTT.

The gene calls are TRBV2 and TRBJ1-1; D might be TRBD1 (6 bases). Trimming removed 6 bases at V and 0 bases at J, with 23 bases between. Germline CDR1 reads SNHLY; CDR2 reads FYNNEI. The CDR3 extends over 18 amino acids. CDR3 sequence reads: CASSVRQAPDQLNTEAFF. CDR3 coding DNA: TGTGCCAGCAGCGTAAGACAGGCCCCGGATCAATTGAACACTGAAGCTTTCTTT. Together with reference TRBV2 and TRBJ1-1, the CDR3 gives the full variable domain: EPEVTQTPSHQVTQMGQEVILRCVPISNHLYFYWYRQILGQKVEFLVSFYNNEISEKSEIFDDQFSVERPDGSNFTLKIRSTKLEDSAMYFCASSVRQAPDQLNTEAFFGQGTRLTVV.

This clonotype came up a few times. This rearrangement joins TRBV29-1 to TRBJ2-5, with TRBD2 matching 9 bases. CDR1 is SQVTM and CDR2 is ANQGSEA in the germline V gene. Trimming cost V 7 bases and J 5 bases; bases outside gene matches: 14. This CDR3 region has 15 residues. The CDR3 coding sequence is TGCAGCGCCGAAGGAGTAGCGGGAGTGGGGGAGACCCAGTACTTC. Its translation: CSAEGVAGVGETQYF.

This clonotype was counted only a few times. The chain has TRBV10-2 and TRBJ2-7; D gene uncertain. V shed 7 bases and J shed 1 base, with 11 bases lying between them. The CDR3 extends over 13 amino acids. The germline V gene has CDR1 WSHSY and CDR2 SAAADI. As DNA, the CDR3 is TGCGCCAGCACTGACTCGGTTTCCTACGAGCAGTACTTC. Amino acid sequence: CASTDSVSYEQYF.

This clonotype was detected a few times. The chain uses TRBV6-1 and TRBJ1-1, with 7 positions matching TRBD1. The CDR3 sequence is 14 residues long. Unmatched junction bases numbered 5, after V lost 3 bases and J lost 4 bases. In germline, CDR1 is MNHNS, CDR2 SASEGT. The DNA of the CDR3 is TGTGCCAGCAGTGAGACTTCAGGGGGCACTGAAGCTTTCTTT. Translating it yields CASSETSGGTEAFF.

This clonotype was seen many times. This rearrangement joins TRBV29-1 to TRBJ2-6; a possible D gene is TRBD1 (6 bases). The germline V and J ends were trimmed by 4 bases and 0 bases, with 16 bases remaining between them. CDR3 length equals 17 residues. Germline assignment: CDR1 SQVTM and CDR2 ANQGSEA. This CDR3 is CSVVRIDRISGANVLTF. The CDR3 nucleotides read TGCAGCGTTGTCCGCATCGACAGGATCTCTGGGGCCAACGTCCTGACTTTC.

Remarks on this clonotype: A single base separates this from a much larger clone, so it may be a read error. This sequence joins TRBV12-3 or TRBV12-4 and TRBJ2-1; 10 nucleotides line up with TRBD1. This CDR3 contains 17 residues. CDR3 region: CANSLGTGAAAGKEQFF. As DNA, the CDR3 is TGTGCCAACAGTTTGGGGACAGGGGCGGCAGCGGGTAAGGAGCAGTTCTTC.

The rearrangement links TRBV7-7 to TRBJ2-1, with 10 bases identical to TRBD1. In germline, CDR1 is SSHAT, CDR2 FNYEAQ (reference sequence). This CDR3 region has 15 residues. V shed 3 bases and J 9 bases; nucleotides not matched to a gene: 8. CDR3 loop: CASSFGTGEPSEQFF. Here the CDR3 DNA reads TGTGCCAGCAGCTTCGGGACAGGGGAACCGTCTGAGCAGTTCTTC.

This clonotype was picked up many times. The chain couples TRBV28 to TRBJ1-2, with 8 bases aligning to TRBD1. The germline V gene encodes CDR1 MDHEN and CDR2 SYDVKM. This CDR3 comprises 12 residues. Unmatched junction bases numbered 7, after V lost 10 bases and J lost 6 bases. CDR3 in amino acids: CANRGRYDGYTF. CDR3 DNA sequence: TGTGCCAACAGGGGGAGGTATGATGGCTACACCTTC.

This clonotype has ten or more counts. CDR3 sequence (DNA): TGTGCCAGCAGAACCAATCCCCTGGCAGCTAACTATGGCTACACCTTC. Translated, it gives CASRTNPLAANYGYTF. V gene TRBV12-3 or TRBV12-4 combines with J gene TRBJ1-2; D is ambiguous. V was shortened by 6 bases and J by 0 bases, with 17 bases between the two germline ends. The CDR3 sequence is 16 residues long.

The table lists this clonotype with a count of one. V is TRBV19 and J is TRBJ2-6; no firm D call. The germline V and J ends were trimmed by 7 bases and 0 bases, with 7 bases remaining between them. The CDR3 consists of 14 residues. CDR1 is LNHDA, CDR2 SQIVND, per germline (reference sequence). Here the CDR3 reads CASKAVSGANVLTF. In nucleotides, the CDR3 is TGTGCCAGTAAGGCTGTCTCTGGGGCCAACGTCCTGACTTTC.